This T cell receptor beta chain was identified during a study of cytomegalovirus exposure and HLA in healthy donors. General observations from the study: Presence/absence comparisons presumed near-even sequencing depth among donors.

With regard to this clone: Its target is not known.

This CDR3 has 14 residues. Per germline, CDR1 SEHNR and CDR2 FQNEAQ (reference sequence). Trimming left V 5 bases short and J 0 bases short, with 10 bases between. The PCR had 60 Vbeta and 13 Jbeta primers. Clones were read by immunoSEQ multiplex PCR, and TCRdb kept only the in-frame ones, dropping some. The sample has 95,000 to 150,000 clones, 50% to 75% seen once. This chain joins TRBV7-9 and TRBJ1-1; D is undetermined. Source material: PBMCs. The receptor's source is a woman in her thirties or forties in good health and CMV-seropositive. The CDR3 protein is CASSKQSLNTEAFF. The CDR3 DNA reads as TGTGCCAGCAGCAAACAGAGTTTGAACACTGAAGCTTTCTTT.